The 9 T cell receptor beta chains reported below all come from one sample, sequenced in a study of OX40 agonist ivuxolimab in advanced cancers. Repertoires were generated with immunoSEQ multiplex PCR, while TCRdb's copy carries only in-frame clones and drops some. The sample yields more than 50,000 clones, around 93% seen once. The sequencing used CD4+ or CD8+ T cells sorted from blood, collected in a trial of the OX40 agonist ivuxolimab. These receptors all stem from an adult with an advanced solid tumor such as melanoma, head and neck, liver or kidney cancer.

This chain uses TRBV9 with TRBJ2-5, with a weak D call TRBD2 (5 bases). V was shortened by 3 bases and J by 0 bases, with 6 bases between the two germline ends. The germline V gene has CDR1 SGDLS and CDR2 YYNGEE. This CDR3 spans 13 amino acids. The CDR3 DNA sequence: TGTGCCAGCAGCGGAGGGAACCAAGAGACCCAGTACTTC. Encoded protein: CASSGGNQETQYF.

The genes are TRBV27 and TRBJ1-5; TRBD1 matches 8 bases. J was trimmed by 2 bases and V by 5 bases; bases with no gene match: 5. Germline assignment: CDR1 MNHEY and CDR2 SMNVEV (reference sequence). CDR3 length: 15 residues. In nucleotides, the CDR3 is TGTGCCAGCAGTCACGGACAGGGAGGCAATCAGCCCCAGCATTTT. Protein: CASSHGQGGNQPQHF.

The chain employs TRBV11-2 and TRBJ2-5; 9 bases are a match to TRBD2. The germline V gene encodes CDR1 SGHAT and CDR2 FQNNGV. CDR3 length: 15 residues. V lost 4 bases to trimming and J lost 5 bases; unmatched junction nucleotides: 8. The chain's CDR3 is CASSWRSGSLETQYF. CDR3 nucleotide sequence: TGTGCCAGCAGCTGGCGTAGCGGGAGCCTGGAGACCCAGTACTTC.

The V gene is TRBV20-1, the J gene TRBJ2-2; unclear D gene. CDR3 size: 11 residues. Trimming left V 6 bases short and J 5 bases short, with 7 bases between. The V gene's germline CDR1 is DFQATT and CDR2 SNEGSKA (reference sequence). The CDR3 here is CSALETGELFF. DNA of the CDR3: TGCAGTGCCTTGGAGACCGGGGAGCTGTTTTTT.

V gene TRBV5-1 combines with J gene TRBJ2-1; a possible D gene is TRBD1 (6 bases). Deletions cut 7 bases from V and 5 bases from J, with 22 bases between. This CDR3 region has 16 residues. CDR1 SGHRS and CDR2 YFSETQ come from the germline V gene. CDR3 loop: CASGRRDTPEDNEQFF. CDR3 in DNA: TGCGCCAGCGGTCGAAGGGACACCCCAGAAGACAATGAGCAGTTCTTC.

This sequence joins TRBV28 and TRBJ2-7, with D uncertain. This CDR3 has 13 amino acids. The V end lost 3 bases, the J end lost 0 bases, and 6 bases lay between the germline ends. Per germline, CDR1 MDHEN and CDR2 SYDVKM. In nucleotides, the CDR3 is TGTGCCAGCAGTTTGCCGACCTCCTACGAGCAGTACTTC. The encoded protein is CASSLPTSYEQYF.

This chain connects TRBV9 to TRBJ2-3; no firm D call. V lost 1 base and J 3 bases, leaving 9 bases between the germline ends. The CDR3 contains 14 residues. Germline loops: CDR1 SGDLS, CDR2 YYNGEE. CDR3 sequence (DNA): TGTGCCAGCAGCGTACCCGAGCCGACAGATACGCAGTATTTT. Amino acids: CASSVPEPTDTQYF.

The gene calls are TRBV4-3 and TRBJ2-7, with D possibly TRBD1 on 6 matching bases. The CDR3 sequence is 14 residues long. Germline V lookup: CDR1 LGHNA, CDR2 YSLEER. V was cut by 3 bases and J by 3 bases, with 12 bases left in between. CDR3 DNA: TGCGCCAGCAGCCACGGAAGAGGGGGCTACGAGCAGTACTTC. Protein product: CASSHGRGGYEQYF.

V gene TRBV27 combines with J gene TRBJ2-1; 14 positions match TRBD2. V gave up 5 bases and J gave up 3 bases; unmatched junction bases: 9. CDR1 is MNHEY and CDR2 is SMNVEV in the germline V gene (reference sequence). The CDR3 is made up of 18 amino acids. The CDR3 region has the DNA TGTGCCAGCAGTCGACCGGGACTAGCGGGAGCGGTCTACAATGAGCAGTTCTTC. Its translation: CASSRPGLAGAVYNEQFF.